This T cell receptor (beta chain) was captured in a study of PD-L1 blockade in urothelial cancer. Study context: Atezolizumab (1,200 mg intravenously every 3 weeks) began in about 2014 for patients. Timepoints chosen for blood analysis were 3 weeks (second dose) and 6 weeks after treatment start.

Profiling relied on immunoSEQ multiplex PCR, and the TCRdb table lists in-frame clones only, not all of them. The repertoire includes about 88,000 clones, 90% of them detected once, and more than 8% sits in the top ten. CDR3 length equals 12 residues. CDR1 is MNHEY, CDR2 SVGAGI, per germline. V was cut by 7 bases and J by 8 bases, with 14 bases left in between. The genes are TRBV6-5 and TRBJ1-2, with D unclear. The sample here was PBMCs, taken around atezolizumab (anti-PD-L1) treatment. The receptor was derived from a man in his sixties with urothelial cancer. CDR3 residues: CASTPGQGGYTF. The CDR3 DNA sequence: TGTGCCAGCACCCCAGGCCAAGGCGGCTACACCTTC.